These T cell receptor beta chains were read from a single sample in a study of vaccination effects on CD4 cells after COVID-19. This table comes from immunoSEQ multiplex PCR, and its TCRdb copy is limited to in-frame clones, with some not included. Here the sample spans some 79,000 clones, roughly 74% being singletons. No antigen has been identified for these receptors. Material: CD4+ T cells from PBMCs cultured with HCoV-229E spike peptides, obtained before COVID-19 vaccination. The receptor source for this set is a human donor who received a COVID-19 vaccine. Each CDR3 is given with its conserved first and last residue. The D gene is left open where the match is weak. Clone size is not always given. Where it is, it says once, few, many or a class for expanded clones.

j_call clone_size v_call d_call cdr3_aa cdr3_nt
TRBJ2-1 - TRBV7-9 - CASSRRGASTEQFF TGTGCCAGTTCCCGCCGGGGGGCCTCCACTGAGCAGTTCTTC
TRBJ2-3 - TRBV4-1 - CASSQETGRGDTQYF TGCGCCAGCAGCCAAGAGACCGGCCGGGGAGATACGCAGTATTTT
TRBJ1-4 - TRBV4-1 - CASSRTHREKNEKLFF TGCGCCAGCAGCCGGACTCACAGGGAGAAGAATGAAAAACTGTTTTTT
TRBJ2-1 - TRBV24-1 - CATSEGGRNEQFF TGTGCCACCAGTGAGGGGGGCCGCAATGAGCAGTTCTTC
TRBJ2-6 - TRBV6-5 TRBD1 CASSPDRAGANVLTF TGTGCCAGCAGTCCGGACAGGGCTGGGGCCAACGTCCTGACTTTC
TRBJ1-1 - TRBV6-4 - CASSRTGRGTEAFF TGTGCCAGCAGTAGAACAGGGAGGGGCACTGAAGCTTTCTTT
TRBJ2-2 - TRBV3-1/TRBV3-2 - CASSHRGTESNTGELFF TGTGCCAGCAGCCATCGGGGGACAGAATCGAACACCGGGGAGCTGTTTTTT
TRBJ1-4 - TRBV9 - CASSVWVGANEKLFF TGTGCCAGCAGCGTATGGGTTGGGGCTAATGAAAAACTGTTTTTT
TRBJ2-3 - TRBV6-6 - CASRLGHSSTDTQYF TGTGCCAGCAGGCTGGGCCATTCTAGCACAGATACGCAGTATTTT
TRBJ1-1 few TRBV7-2 - CASSLTGGTEAFF TGTGCCAGCAGCTTAACCGGGGGCACTGAAGCTTTCTTT
TRBJ1-3 - TRBV11-2 - CASSLSGSPGNTIYF TGTGCCAGCAGCTTATCAGGGAGTCCTGGAAACACCATATATTTT
TRBJ2-6 - TRBV30 TRBD1 CAWTSLGTAGANVLTF TGTGCCTGGACGTCCCTGGGGACAGCTGGGGCCAACGTCCTGACTTTC
TRBJ2-5 - TRBV9 TRBD1 CASSAGQGGETQYF TGTGCCAGCAGCGCCGGACAGGGGGGAGAGACCCAGTACTTC
TRBJ2-5 - TRBV5-8 - CASSSGLSQTLGETQYF TGTGCCAGCAGCTCCGGCCTCTCACAGACCCTGGGGGAGACCCAGTACTTC
TRBJ1-1 - TRBV27 TRBD1 CASSPRWTGLNTEAFF TGTGCCAGCAGTCCTAGATGGACAGGGTTGAACACTGAAGCTTTCTTT
TRBJ1-1 - TRBV2 TRBD1 CASSIGQGDTEAFF TGTGCCAGCAGTATTGGACAGGGGGACACTGAAGCTTTCTTT
TRBJ2-5 - TRBV5-1 - CASSFPADSYQETQYF TGCGCCAGCAGCTTTCCTGCGGATAGCTATCAAGAGACCCAGTACTTC
TRBJ1-1 - TRBV12-3/TRBV12-4 - CASSFSLNTEAFF TGTGCCAGCAGTTTCTCGCTGAACACTGAAGCTTTCTTT
TRBJ2-3 once TRBV6-1 TRBD1 CASSEQMRTGTSTDTQYF TGTGCCAGCAGTGAACAAATGAGGACAGGGACTAGCACAGATACGCAGTATTTT
TRBJ1-2 - TRBV7-2 - CASSLIPRQNYGYTF TGTGCCAGCAGCTTAATCCCCCGACAGAACTATGGCTACACCTTC
TRBJ1-4 - TRBV5-6 TRBD1 CASSWTGENEKLFF TGTGCCAGCAGCTGGACAGGGGAGAATGAAAAACTGTTTTTT
TRBJ2-2 - TRBV5-1 - CASSSGGSGELFF TGCGCCAGCAGCTCAGGAGGGTCCGGGGAGCTGTTTTTT
TRBJ1-2 - TRBV4-2 TRBD1 CASSLLEGGQGSYGYTF TGTGCCAGCAGCCTCCTGGAGGGGGGACAGGGCTCCTATGGCTACACCTTC
TRBJ1-3 - TRBV13 - CASSPQGSGNTIYF TGTGCCAGCAGCCCACAGGGTTCTGGAAACACCATATATTTT
TRBJ2-1 - TRBV7-2 TRBD2 CASSGRLAGGQYNEQFF TGTGCCAGCAGCGGGAGACTAGCGGGGGGCCAGTACAATGAGCAGTTCTTC
TRBJ2-2 - TRBV5-1 TRBD2 CASKGLAGLANTGELFF TGCGCCAGCAAGGGACTAGCGGGACTCGCGAACACCGGGGAGCTGTTTTTT
TRBJ2-3 medium-sized TRBV2 TRBD1 CVNYRGADTQYF TGTGTCAATTACAGGGGTGCAGATACGCAGTATTTT
TRBJ1-1 - TRBV19 - CASRLVNRDTEAFF TGTGCCAGTCGTCTAGTGAATCGGGACACTGAAGCTTTCTTT
TRBJ2-5 - TRBV2 - CASSEAETQYF TGTGCCAGCAGTGAAGCAGAGACCCAGTACTTC
TRBJ1-1 once TRBV5-8 TRBD1 CASPSWGQGFIQDTEAFF TGTGCCAGCCCTTCGTGGGGACAGGGGTTCATTCAGGACACTGAAGCTTTCTTT
TRBJ2-2 - TRBV7-3 - CASTFVSPGELFF TGTGCCAGCACCTTCGTTAGCCCCGGGGAGCTGTTTTTT
TRBJ2-5 - TRBV14 TRBD1 CASSQDRGETQYF TGTGCCAGCAGCCAAGACAGGGGGGAGACCCAGTACTTC